The 4 T cell receptor beta chains below all came from one sample that was sequenced in a study of blood T cell repertoires in COVID-19. The protocol was immunoSEQ multiplex PCR, while the TCRdb copy is restricted to in-frame clones and leaves out a portion. The sample comprises 200,000 to 250,000 clones, 80% to 90% of which are singletons, and under 12% rests with the top ten. Sequencing was performed on peripheral blood. The receptors were gathered from a woman older than 75 with COVID-19, enrolled during active disease.

The chain recombines TRBV18 with TRBJ1-1; D is possibly TRBD1 (5 bases). V shed 0 bases and J shed 2 bases, with 10 bases lying between them. The CDR3 loop spans 15 amino acids. The germline gives CDR1 KGHSH, CDR2 LQKENI. The CDR3 sequence: CASSPPARVNTEAFF. The CDR3 DNA follows: TGTGCCAGCTCACCACCGGCCAGGGTAAACACTGAAGCTTTCTTT.

The V and J genes are TRBV30 and TRBJ1-4, with D unclear. Trimming removed 3 bases from V and 7 bases from J, with 9 bases in between. Looked up from germline, CDR1 is GTSNPN and CDR2 is SVGIG (reference sequence). CDR3 length: 12 amino acids. The CDR3: CAWSFVAEKLFF. The CDR3, as DNA: TGTGCCTGGAGCTTTGTAGCTGAAAAACTGTTTTTT. Full variable domain (outside the CDR3, taken from reference TRBV30 and TRBJ1-4): SQTIHQWPATLVQPVGSPLSLECTVEGTSNPNLYWYRQAAGRGLQLLFYSVGIGQISSEVPQNLSASRPQDRQFILSSKKLLLSDSGFYLCAWSFVAEKLFFGSGTQLSVL.

This chain uses TRBV7-8 with TRBJ1-3; D not resolved. Trimming removed 6 bases from V and 0 bases from J, with 15 bases in between. Germline assignment: CDR1 SGHVS and CDR2 FQNEAQ. The CDR3 consists of 16 residues. CDR3 loop: CASRPIGLPSGNTIYF. The CDR3 DNA reads as TGTGCCAGCAGGCCTATTGGACTCCCCTCTGGAAACACCATATATTTT.

This chain joins TRBV2 and TRBJ1-6, with D possibly TRBD1 on 6 matching bases. The CDR3 contains 14 residues. In germline, CDR1 is SNHLY, CDR2 FYNNEI. Written as DNA, the CDR3 is TGTGCGATCGGAGGACAGTCCTATAATTCACCCCTCCACTTT. It encodes CAIGGQSYNSPLHF.